This T cell receptor (beta chain) was identified during a study of blood T cells in healthy people across ages. As for the study in general: For every two T cells, template switching captured about one barcoded beta molecule. Study outcomes and limitations: Aged donors had fewer naive CD4+ cells and lower diversity than long-lived donors.

Alongside a J-beta primer mix, a sample-barcoded 5' primer served in a second PCR lasting about 7 to 12 cycles. With 12 random nucleotides, a template-switch adaptor tagged each individual cDNA molecule. From the 5' RACE reads, TCRdb called clonotypes with MiXCR, one entry per CDR3 protein. This sample yields 650,000 to 1,000,000 distinct CDR3 sequences, of which approximately 35% are seen a single time; under 15% belongs to the top ten. Russia was home to the donors, healthy Caucasian individuals aged roughly 6 to 90. Deletions cut 0 bases from V and 2 bases from J, with 8 bases between. Looked up from germline, CDR1 is SGHRS and CDR2 is YFSETQ. The CDR3 is made up of 14 amino acids. This clonotype showed up just a few times. Its antigen is as yet unknown.

The chain carries TRBV5-1 and TRBJ2-5; D not certain. Sequenced material: blood. The TCR originated in a man aged 18 to 35 in good health. CDR3 protein: CASSLVQLQETQYF. The CDR3 DNA reads TGCGCCAGCAGCTTGGTGCAACTACAAGAGACCCAGTACTTC.